This is a list of T cell receptor beta chains from one sample in a study of T cell changes during pregnancy in multiple sclerosis. Measured with immunoSEQ multiplex PCR; TCRdb has only the in-frame clones, and not every one. The sample consists of roughly 35,000 clones, 85% to 95% of them appearing once. Sequencing was done on a sample of PBMCs (not recorded whether the cells were cultured). The receptors originated from a female donor with multiple sclerosis, enrolled in a pregnancy study. The CDR3 runs from the conserved cysteine through the conserved F or W. Fields, in order: clone size, D gene, V gene, J gene, CDR3 protein, CDR3 DNA. D genes are given only for firm matches. Size tells how often a clone was seen (once, few, many) or the class of an expanded clone, and some rows leave it out.

abundance: once
d_gene: NA
v_gene: TRBV11-2
j_gene: TRBJ2-3
CDR3aa: CASSLILGDTQYF
CDR3nt: TGTGCCAGCAGCTTAATATTGGGGGATACGCAGTATTTT

abundance: NA
d_gene: NA
v_gene: TRBV28
j_gene: TRBJ1-1
CDR3aa: CASSLPGHEAFF
CDR3nt: TGTGCCAGCAGCTTACCGGGACATGAAGCTTTCTTT

abundance: NA
d_gene: NA
v_gene: TRBV7-2
j_gene: TRBJ2-7
CDR3aa: CASSPGARRDYEQYF
CDR3nt: TGTGCCAGCAGCCCCGGCGCGAGGCGGGATTACGAGCAGTACTTC

abundance: NA
d_gene: NA
v_gene: TRBV7-9
j_gene: TRBJ2-1
CDR3aa: CASSSTSSYNEQFF
CDR3nt: TGTGCCAGCAGCTCCACTAGCTCCTACAATGAGCAGTTCTTC

abundance: once
d_gene: TRBD2
v_gene: TRBV7-9
j_gene: TRBJ2-3
CDR3aa: CASSPEGLVGGSDTQYF
CDR3nt: TGTGCCAGCAGCCCAGAGGGACTAGTTGGGGGTTCAGATACGCAGTATTTT

abundance: NA
d_gene: NA
v_gene: TRBV11-2
j_gene: TRBJ1-4
CDR3aa: CASSLGQTNEKLFF
CDR3nt: TGTGCCAGCAGCTTAGGACAGACTAATGAAAAACTGTTTTTT

abundance: NA
d_gene: NA
v_gene: TRBV7-7
j_gene: TRBJ2-2
CDR3aa: CASSPGAYNTGELFF
CDR3nt: TGTGCCAGCAGCCCGGGGGCATATAACACCGGGGAGCTGTTTTTT

abundance: NA
d_gene: TRBD2
v_gene: TRBV7-2
j_gene: TRBJ2-7
CDR3aa: CASSPAGGTYEQYF
CDR3nt: TGTGCCAGCAGCCCAGCGGGAGGGACTTACGAGCAGTACTTC

abundance: NA
d_gene: TRBD1
v_gene: TRBV5-4
j_gene: TRBJ2-1
CDR3aa: CASSFGTGSYNEQFF
CDR3nt: TGTGCCAGCAGCTTCGGGACAGGGTCCTACAATGAGCAGTTCTTC

abundance: NA
d_gene: NA
v_gene: TRBV28
j_gene: TRBJ1-5
CDR3aa: CASSLMRNQPQHF
CDR3nt: TGTGCCAGCAGTTTGATGCGAAATCAGCCCCAGCATTTT

abundance: NA
d_gene: TRBD1
v_gene: TRBV19
j_gene: TRBJ2-6
CDR3aa: CASSPYRDRVTSGANVLTF
CDR3nt: TGTGCCAGTAGCCCATACCGGGACAGGGTCACCTCTGGGGCCAACGTCCTGACTTTC

abundance: NA
d_gene: NA
v_gene: TRBV2
j_gene: TRBJ1-1
CDR3aa: CASSNPPGGTEAFF
CDR3nt: TGTGCCAGCAGTAATCCCCCGGGGGGAACTGAAGCTTTCTTT

abundance: NA
d_gene: NA
v_gene: TRBV6-1
j_gene: TRBJ1-3
CDR3aa: CASSEWGGVGIGVSGNTIYF
CDR3nt: TGTGCCAGCAGTGAATGGGGAGGGGTAGGAATTGGAGTCTCTGGAAACACCATATATTTT

abundance: NA
d_gene: TRBD1
v_gene: TRBV30
j_gene: TRBJ2-5
CDR3aa: CAWTRGTGGFRETQYF
CDR3nt: TGTGCCTGGACCCGTGGGACAGGGGGCTTTAGAGAGACCCAGTACTTC

abundance: NA
d_gene: TRBD1
v_gene: TRBV27
j_gene: TRBJ1-3
CDR3aa: CASSLSIGQGGNTIYF
CDR3nt: TGTGCCAGCAGTTTATCAATCGGACAGGGTGGAAACACCATATATTTT

abundance: NA
d_gene: NA
v_gene: TRBV9
j_gene: TRBJ2-4
CDR3aa: CASSPGGLQNIQYF
CDR3nt: TGTGCCAGCAGCCCCGGGGGCTTACAAAACATTCAGTACTTC

abundance: NA
d_gene: NA
v_gene: TRBV13
j_gene: TRBJ1-1
CDR3aa: CASSLGREAFF
CDR3nt: TGTGCCAGCAGCTTAGGACGGGAAGCTTTCTTT

abundance: NA
d_gene: NA
v_gene: TRBV10-3
j_gene: TRBJ2-7
CDR3aa: CAISESGGQYF
CDR3nt: TGTGCCATCAGTGAGTCAGGGGGGCAGTACTTC

abundance: once
d_gene: NA
v_gene: TRBV27
j_gene: TRBJ2-2
CDR3aa: CASGDSGTNTGELFF
CDR3nt: TGTGCCAGTGGAGATTCAGGAACGAACACCGGGGAGCTGTTTTTT

abundance: NA
d_gene: NA
v_gene: TRBV10-3
j_gene: TRBJ2-3
CDR3aa: CAISESPGSDTQYF
CDR3nt: TGTGCCATCAGTGAGTCGCCAGGGTCAGATACGCAGTATTTT

abundance: NA
d_gene: NA
v_gene: TRBV7-9
j_gene: TRBJ1-4
CDR3aa: CASSLYATNEKLFF
CDR3nt: TGTGCCAGCAGCTTATACGCAACTAATGAAAAACTGTTTTTT

abundance: NA
d_gene: NA
v_gene: TRBV29-1
j_gene: TRBJ2-6
CDR3aa: CSVRSGANVLTF
CDR3nt: TGCAGCGTTAGATCTGGGGCCAACGTCCTGACTTTC

abundance: NA
d_gene: TRBD1
v_gene: TRBV10-3
j_gene: TRBJ1-4
CDR3aa: CAISESKTSGGEYEKLFF
CDR3nt: TGTGCCATCAGTGAGTCAAAAACGTCAGGGGGTGAATATGAAAAACTGTTTTTT

abundance: NA
d_gene: TRBD1
v_gene: TRBV27
j_gene: TRBJ2-2
CDR3aa: CASSFDRGRMTGELFF
CDR3nt: TGTGCCAGCAGTTTCGACAGGGGGCGGATGACCGGGGAGCTGTTTTTT

abundance: NA
d_gene: NA
v_gene: TRBV6-1
j_gene: TRBJ1-5
CDR3aa: CASSDDRDYSNQPQHF
CDR3nt: TGTGCCAGCAGTGACGACAGAGATTATAGCAATCAGCCCCAGCATTTT

abundance: NA
d_gene: TRBD1
v_gene: TRBV7-9
j_gene: TRBJ1-1
CDR3aa: CASSTSDRGRTEAFF
CDR3nt: TGTGCCAGCAGCACATCGGACAGGGGGCGAACTGAAGCTTTCTTT

abundance: NA
d_gene: TRBD1
v_gene: TRBV19
j_gene: TRBJ1-5
CDR3aa: CASTGIDRGDSNQPQHF
CDR3nt: TGTGCCAGTACCGGGATAGACAGGGGGGATAGCAATCAGCCCCAGCATTTT

abundance: once
d_gene: NA
v_gene: TRBV6-5
j_gene: TRBJ2-7
CDR3aa: CASSLGTYYEQYF
CDR3nt: TGTGCCAGCAGTCTCGGGACTTACTACGAGCAGTACTTC

abundance: once
d_gene: NA
v_gene: TRBV6-1
j_gene: TRBJ2-7
CDR3aa: CASSDDASSYEQYF
CDR3nt: TGTGCCAGCAGTGACGATGCAAGCTCCTACGAGCAGTACTTC

abundance: NA
d_gene: NA
v_gene: TRBV7-8
j_gene: TRBJ1-1
CDR3aa: CASSDGTLFEAFF
CDR3nt: TGTGCCAGCAGCGACGGGACATTATTTGAAGCTTTCTTT

abundance: NA
d_gene: NA
v_gene: TRBV28
j_gene: TRBJ1-1
CDR3aa: CASSLLEGNTEAFF
CDR3nt: TGTGCCAGCAGTTTATTGGAGGGGAACACTGAAGCTTTCTTT

abundance: NA
d_gene: NA
v_gene: TRBV9
j_gene: TRBJ2-1
CDR3aa: CASSVKGLQDNEQFF
CDR3nt: TGTGCCAGCAGCGTAAAGGGACTCCAAGACAATGAGCAGTTCTTC

abundance: NA
d_gene: TRBD1
v_gene: TRBV2
j_gene: TRBJ2-4
CDR3aa: CASRAGGSGKNIQYF
CDR3nt: TGTGCCAGCAGAGCAGGGGGCTCGGGCAAAAACATTCAGTACTTC

abundance: NA
d_gene: NA
v_gene: TRBV9
j_gene: TRBJ1-1
CDR3aa: CASSVGVESTEAFF
CDR3nt: TGTGCCAGCAGCGTAGGGGTCGAGAGTACTGAAGCTTTCTTT

abundance: NA
d_gene: TRBD1
v_gene: TRBV5-1
j_gene: TRBJ2-2
CDR3aa: CASSLSTGGTGELFF
CDR3nt: TGCGCCAGCAGCCTTAGTACAGGGGGCACCGGGGAGCTGTTTTTT

abundance: NA
d_gene: NA
v_gene: TRBV18
j_gene: TRBJ2-7
CDR3aa: CASSPLGFPGPNEQYF
CDR3nt: TGTGCCAGCTCACCACTAGGTTTTCCAGGGCCTAACGAGCAGTACTTC

abundance: NA
d_gene: NA
v_gene: TRBV7-2
j_gene: TRBJ1-5
CDR3aa: CASSWKEDQPQHF
CDR3nt: TGTGCCAGCAGCTGGAAGGAGGATCAGCCCCAGCATTTT

abundance: NA
d_gene: NA
v_gene: TRBV4-2
j_gene: TRBJ2-7
CDR3aa: CASSQYIRNEQYF
CDR3nt: TGTGCCAGCAGCCAATACATTCGGAACGAGCAGTACTTC

abundance: NA
d_gene: NA
v_gene: TRBV29-1
j_gene: TRBJ2-1
CDR3aa: CSATKRGGGAVSNEQFF
CDR3nt: TGCAGCGCCACGAAACGGGGAGGGGGCGCGGTTAGCAATGAGCAGTTCTTC

abundance: NA
d_gene: TRBD1
v_gene: TRBV4-3
j_gene: TRBJ1-2
CDR3aa: CASSQEFQGVDYGYTF
CDR3nt: TGCGCCAGCAGCCAAGAGTTTCAGGGGGTCGACTATGGCTACACCTTC

abundance: NA
d_gene: NA
v_gene: TRBV5-5
j_gene: TRBJ2-7
CDR3aa: CASSAGNYEQYF
CDR3nt: TGTGCCAGCAGCGCCGGAAATTACGAGCAGTACTTC

abundance: NA
d_gene: NA
v_gene: TRBV4-1
j_gene: TRBJ1-1
CDR3aa: CASSQDAPTSPTEAFF
CDR3nt: TGCGCCAGCAGCCAAGATGCCCCGACCAGCCCGACTGAAGCTTTCTTT

abundance: NA
d_gene: NA
v_gene: TRBV7-9
j_gene: TRBJ1-4
CDR3aa: CASSNGQFTTNEKLFF
CDR3nt: TGTGCCAGCAGCAACGGACAGTTTACAACTAATGAAAAACTGTTTTTT

abundance: NA
d_gene: NA
v_gene: TRBV6-5
j_gene: TRBJ2-7
CDR3aa: CASSYSLVGSEHF
CDR3nt: TGTGCCAGCAGTTACTCATTGGTTGGGAGTGAGCACTTC

abundance: NA
d_gene: NA
v_gene: TRBV2
j_gene: TRBJ1-5
CDR3aa: CASSFLGGQPQHF
CDR3nt: TGTGCCAGCAGTTTCCTGGGGGGGCAGCCCCAGCATTTT

abundance: NA
d_gene: NA
v_gene: TRBV5-4
j_gene: TRBJ1-2
CDR3aa: CASSLQGPDGYTF
CDR3nt: TGTGCCAGCAGCCTCCAAGGGCCCGATGGCTACACCTTC

abundance: NA
d_gene: NA
v_gene: TRBV29-1
j_gene: TRBJ2-1
CDR3aa: CSAVSYNEQFF
CDR3nt: TGCAGCGCCGTCTCCTACAATGAGCAGTTCTTC

abundance: once
d_gene: NA
v_gene: TRBV30
j_gene: TRBJ2-7
CDR3aa: CAWRAGLQTYYEQYF
CDR3nt: TGTGCCTGGAGGGCTGGGCTCCAGACATACTACGAGCAGTACTTC

abundance: NA
d_gene: NA
v_gene: TRBV4-2
j_gene: TRBJ1-4
CDR3aa: CASSQGGGRDNEKLFF
CDR3nt: TGTGCCAGCAGCCAAGGGGGCGGGAGGGATAATGAAAAACTGTTTTTT

abundance: NA
d_gene: NA
v_gene: TRBV19
j_gene: TRBJ1-2
CDR3aa: CASSRANSGYGYTF
CDR3nt: TGTGCCAGTAGTAGGGCGAATTCTGGCTATGGCTACACCTTC

abundance: NA
d_gene: TRBD1
v_gene: TRBV12-5
j_gene: TRBJ1-1
CDR3aa: CASGLPTTGGWNTEAFF
CDR3nt: TGTGCTAGTGGTTTGCCTACCACAGGGGGCTGGAACACTGAAGCTTTCTTT